One and the same sample provided the 4 T cell receptor beta chains below, sequenced in a study of vaccination effects on CD4 cells after COVID-19. Libraries were prepared by immunoSEQ multiplex PCR; TCRdb keeps only in-frame clonotypes and omits some of them. The top ten hold around 1.1% of the sample, which has approximately 83,000 clones, more than 60% seen once. These TCRs' antigens remain unknown. ViraFEST used viral peptide pools to expand antigen-specific CD4+ T cells before sequencing. Investigators separated out CD4+ T cells once approximately 11 days of culture had passed. It was two doses of either the BNT162b2 or mRNA-1273 vaccine that participants received. This material consisted of CD4+ T cells from PBMCs cultured with HCoV-OC43 spike peptides, taken after COVID-19 vaccination. Subset given: HCoV-OC43 spike overlapping peptide pool stimulation. These TCRs come from a human donor who received a COVID-19 vaccine.

The chain links TRBV18 to TRBJ1-4; D is perhaps TRBD1 (5 bases). This CDR3 spans 14 amino acids. The V gene's germline CDR1 is KGHSH and CDR2 LQKENI. The ends were cut back, 4 bases at V and 8 bases at J, with 14 bases in the middle. The CDR3 nucleotides are TGTGCCAGCTCACTCGGGACGGTGAGGGAAAAACTGTTTTTT. Residues: CASSLGTVREKLFF.

V is TRBV2 and J is TRBJ2-1; D possibly corresponds to TRBD1 (6 bases). CDR1 and CDR2 from the germline V gene are SNHLY and FYNNEI. V shed 6 bases and J shed 4 bases, with 13 bases lying between them. The CDR3 sequence is 14 residues long. The CDR3 sequence is CASRKTGYYNEQFF. The CDR3 region has the DNA TGTGCCAGCAGAAAGACAGGTTATTACAATGAGCAGTTCTTC.

The chain recombines TRBV2 with TRBJ2-6; a weak D match, TRBD2 (5 bases). The germline V and J ends were trimmed by 3 bases and 4 bases, with 10 bases remaining between them. Germline CDR1 reads SNHLY; CDR2 reads FYNNEI. The CDR3 runs 15 residues. The CDR3 sequence: CASSDGVVGANVLTF. The DNA for the CDR3 is TGTGCCAGCAGTGACGGGGTAGTCGGGGCCAACGTCCTGACTTTC.

The V gene is TRBV6-1, the J gene TRBJ1-1; a possible D gene is TRBD1 (6 bases). This CDR3 has 14 amino acids. The germline V gene has CDR1 MNHNS and CDR2 SASEGT. V dropped 2 bases and J dropped 6 bases, with 13 bases sitting between them. CDR3 in amino acids: CASSEYTGTSEAFF. The CDR3 region has the DNA TGTGCCAGCAGTGAATACACCGGGACATCTGAAGCTTTCTTT.